One and the same sample provided the 22 T cell receptor beta chains below, sequenced in a study of shared clonotypes between healthy human individuals (dated by TCRdb to between 2020 and 2021). Library preparation employed the immunoSEQ multiplex PCR assay. Held by TCRdb, this immuneACCESS table contains in-frame sequences only and omits some clones. Under half of the omission traces to an unresolved V gene where checked; the cause of the rest is unknown. Counted in this sample were 1,400,000 or so clones; about 98.5% of them appeared once. The ten most abundant clones make up roughly 0.36% of the sample. Sequencing was carried out using naive CD4+ T cells sorted from blood. The cell subset or site label of this sample denotes: CD45RA+ positively selected. Receptors were obtained from a young man in good health.

The chain recombines TRBV18 with TRBJ2-7; 8 bases are a match to TRBD2. Germline V gives CDR1 KGHSH, CDR2 LQKENI. V lost 3 bases and J lost 4; bases outside the gene matches: 5. This CDR3 region has 14 residues. The CDR3: CASSPTSGEYEQYF. In DNA form, the CDR3 reads TGTGCCAGCTCACCTACTAGCGGAGAGTACGAGCAGTACTTC.

This CDR3 is CASSPGGWEDNEQFF. The DNA of the CDR3 is TGTGCCAGCAGCCCAGGGGGGTGGGAGGACAATGAGCAGTTCTTC. The V call is TRBV11-2, the J call TRBJ2-1; TRBD1 is a possible D gene (7 bases). The V and J ends lost 5 bases and 5 bases respectively, with 16 bases between them. The CDR3 extends over 15 amino acids. Germline V gene lookup returns CDR1 SGHAT and CDR2 FQNNGV.

The rearrangement uses TRBV7-2 and TRBJ2-7; D call uncertain. The V gene's germline CDR1 is SGHTA and CDR2 FQGNSA. The CDR3 sequence is 14 residues long. V was trimmed by 5 bases and J by 4 bases, leaving 15 bases between them. The DNA for the CDR3 is TGTGCCAGCAGCCGACTGTTTGGCGCTTACGAGCAGTACTTC. Translating it yields CASSRLFGAYEQYF.

The genes are TRBV6-6 and TRBJ2-7; 13 nucleotides line up with TRBD2. CDR1 is MNHNY and CDR2 is SVGAGI in the germline V gene (reference sequence). The CDR3 runs to 15 residues. V was pared by 6 bases and J by 3 bases, with 5 bases of the junction left unmatched. CDR3 region: CASSLGLAGDYEQYF. CDR3 coding DNA: TGTGCCAGCAGCCTAGGACTAGCGGGAGACTACGAGCAGTACTTC.

The rearrangement joins TRBV5-1 to TRBJ2-7; 8 nucleotides line up with TRBD2. This CDR3 is built from 14 residues. Germline-derived CDR1 and CDR2 are SGHRS and YFSETQ. V shed 2 bases and J 0 bases; nucleotides not matched to a gene: 1. The CDR3 is CASSFGLASYEQYF. CDR3 bases: TGCGCCAGCAGCTTTGGACTAGCCTCCTACGAGCAGTACTTC.

The chain recombines TRBV4-1 with TRBJ2-1, with unresolved D. V lost 0 bases, J lost 4 bases, and 16 bases lay in between. The CDR3 sequence is 17 residues long. Germline V CDR1 and CDR2: MGHRA, YSYEKL. CDR3 DNA: TGCGCCAGCAGCCAAGATATTAATTCATGGCAGTACAATGAGCAGTTCTTC. This codes for CASSQDINSWQYNEQFF.

The rearrangement uses TRBV18 and TRBJ2-7; 8 nucleotides match TRBD2. CDR3 size: 12 residues. Per germline, CDR1 KGHSH and CDR2 LQKENI. The V and J ends lost 3 bases and 7 bases, in that order; junction bases with no gene match: 2. Here the CDR3 DNA reads TGTGCCAGCTCACCGACTAGCGTGGAGCAGTACTTC. This sequence encodes CASSPTSVEQYF. Full variable domain (missing parts from reference TRBV18 and TRBJ2-7): NAGVMQNPRHLVRRRGQEARLRCSPMKGHSHVYWYRQLPEEGLKFMVYLQKENIIDESGMPKERFSAEFPKEGPSILRIQQVVRGDSAAYFCASSPTSVEQYFGPGTRLTVT.

This chain links TRBV18 with TRBJ2-3; D is undetermined. The CDR3 is 13 amino acids. CDR1 and CDR2 from the germline V gene are KGHSH and LQKENI. V shed 3 bases and J shed 2 bases, with 6 bases lying between them. The CDR3 region is CASSPVDTDTQYF. The CDR3 DNA is TGTGCCAGCTCACCCGTTGACACAGATACGCAGTATTTT. The full variable domain, rest sourced from reference TRBV18 and TRBJ2-3, is NAGVMQNPRHLVRRRGQEARLRCSPMKGHSHVYWYRQLPEEGLKFMVYLQKENIIDESGMPKERFSAEFPKEGPSILRIQQVVRGDSAAYFCASSPVDTDTQYFGPGTRLTVL.

This chain uses TRBV7-9 with TRBJ1-1, with 8 bases that match TRBD1. CDR3 length equals 12 residues. The J segment lost 10 bases and the V segment lost 1 base, leaving 2 bases of the junction unmatched. The germline V gene encodes CDR1 SEHNR and CDR2 FQNEAQ (reference sequence). As DNA, the CDR3 is TGTGCCAGCAGCTTAGAAGACAGGGGAGCTTTCTTT. This sequence encodes CASSLEDRGAFF.

A note on this clone: The sample contains more than one DNA sequence encoding this CDR3. The rearrangement links TRBV28 to TRBJ2-7; D is perhaps TRBD2 (5 bases). Trimming shortened V by 6 bases and J by 2 bases, and 8 bases separated the two germline ends. This CDR3 comprises 12 residues. The germline gives CDR1 MDHEN, CDR2 SYDVKM. This chain's CDR3 is CASSLAAYEQYF. The CDR3, as DNA: TGTGCCAGCAGCCTAGCTGCCTACGAGCAGTACTTC. The full variable domain, in which reference TRBV28 and TRBJ2-7 provide the parts outside the CDR3, is DVKVTQSSRYLVKRTGEKVFLECVQDMDHENMFWYRQDPGLGLRLIYFSYDVKMKEKGDIPEGYSVSREKKERFSLILESASTNQTSMYLCASSLAAYEQYFGPGTRLTVT.

The chain couples TRBV5-1 to TRBJ1-1; D not certain. Germline V gives CDR1 SGHRS, CDR2 YFSETQ. Between the trimmed V and J ends, which lost 4 bases and 0 bases, there was a span of 13 bases. This CDR3 is 15 amino acids long. As DNA, the CDR3 is TGCGCCAGCAGCCCAGAGCCAGACCTGAACACTGAAGCTTTCTTT. Translating gives CASSPEPDLNTEAFF.

The chain uses TRBV11-2 and TRBJ1-1; D gene uncertain. There are 14 residues in the CDR3. Trimming shortened V by 5 bases and J by 5 bases, and 15 bases separated the two germline ends. The germline V gene has CDR1 SGHAT and CDR2 FQNNGV. The CDR3 DNA reads TGTGCCAGCAGCCCCACCAAGTGGGGAACTGAAGCTTTCTTT. Translation: CASSPTKWGTEAFF.

In its sample, this clone was seen once. In nucleotides, the CDR3 is TGTGCCAGCAGGGAACTTACTGAAGCTTTCTTT. Protein product: CASRELTEAFF. The rearrangement joins TRBV6-6 to TRBJ1-1; D is unresolved. This CDR3 comprises 11 residues. Germline V gives CDR1 MNHNY, CDR2 SVGAGI (reference sequence). With 6 bases removed from V and 5 bases from J, the gap between germline ends came to 7 bases.

With respect to this clone: The same CDR3 can be traced to other DNA sequences in this sample. The CDR3 spells CASSLDLVTDTQYF. In DNA, the CDR3 is TGTGCCAGCAGCTTAGATTTAGTAACAGATACGCAGTATTTT. The chain uses TRBV7-9 and TRBJ2-3; no clear D. Germline V gives CDR1 SEHNR, CDR2 FQNEAQ (reference sequence). This CDR3 has 14 residues. V was trimmed by 1 base and J by 3 bases, leaving 8 bases between them.

J is TRBJ2-1 and V is TRBV28, with D uncertain. The CDR3 loop spans 12 amino acids. Germline V lookup: CDR1 MDHEN, CDR2 SYDVKM. Trimming stripped 5 bases from V and 8 bases from J, with 10 bases between. The CDR3 protein is CASSPTRHEQFF. DNA for the CDR3: TGTGCCAGCAGTCCAACACGGCATGAGCAGTTCTTC.

This clone was picked up one time. The gene calls are TRBV5-4 and TRBJ2-1, with 8 bases lining up with TRBD1. Germline V gives CDR1 SGHNT, CDR2 YYREEE (reference sequence). The ends lost 4 bases at V and 9 bases at J; junction bases unmatched: 12. This CDR3 comprises 15 residues. The CDR3 loop reads CASSLGQGLGSEQFF. The CDR3, as DNA: TGTGCCAGCAGCCTAGGACAGGGCTTAGGAAGTGAGCAGTTCTTC.

J is TRBJ2-5 and V is TRBV4-1; D is undetermined. Germline V gives CDR1 MGHRA, CDR2 YSYEKL. The CDR3 has 15 amino acids. V lost 0 bases to trimming and J lost 5 bases, with 13 bases between them. The chain's CDR3 is CASSQEDPEWETQYF. Written as DNA, the CDR3 is TGCGCCAGCAGCCAAGAGGACCCAGAATGGGAGACCCAGTACTTC.

The chain carries TRBV27 and TRBJ2-3; D assignment may be TRBD1 or TRBD2 (6 bases each). This CDR3 has 16 amino acids. Germline values: CDR1 MNHEY, CDR2 SMNVEV (reference sequence). Trimming took 7 bases from V and 2 from J, leaving 19 bases between them. This CDR3 is CASTFPGATATDTQYF. CDR3 DNA sequence: TGTGCCAGCACCTTCCCGGGGGCCACTGCCACAGATACGCAGTATTTT.

CDR3 coding DNA: TGTGCCAGCAGTTCACCGGGACGCCCTGACGGGGAGCTGTTTTTT. This translates into CASSSPGRPDGELFF. The chain links TRBV6-5 to TRBJ2-2; D assignment may be TRBD1 or TRBD2 (5 bases each). Germline V gene sequence: CDR1 MNHEY, CDR2 SVGAGI. V lost 4 bases, J lost 7 bases, and 16 bases lay in between. CDR3 length: 15 residues.

V gene TRBV6-5 combines with J gene TRBJ2-1, with D hard to call. The CDR3 runs to 11 residues. The germline V gene has CDR1 MNHEY and CDR2 SVGAGI. V was cut by 6 bases and J by 6 bases, with 6 bases left in between. CDR3 coding DNA: TGTGCCAGCAGGAACACCAATGAGCAGTTCTTC. This sequence encodes CASRNTNEQFF.

The rearrangement uses TRBV7-2 and TRBJ1-5; TRBD1 is a possible D gene (5 bases). V lost 1 base and J 0 bases, leaving 16 bases between the germline ends. Germline V gene lookup returns CDR1 SGHTA and CDR2 FQGNSA. This CDR3 contains 18 residues. The CDR3 DNA follows: TGTGCCAGCAGCTTAGGTATCGTCGGGGGATATAGCAATCAGCCCCAGCATTTT. Translation: CASSLGIVGGYSNQPQHF. The full variable domain, rest sourced from reference TRBV7-2 and TRBJ1-5, is GAGVSQSPSNKVTEKGKDVELRCDPISGHTALYWYRQSLGQGLEFLIYFQGNSAPDKSGLPSDRFSAERTGGSVSTLTIQRTQQEDSAVYLCASSLGIVGGYSNQPQHFGDGTRLSIL.

The chain recombines TRBV19 with TRBJ2-1; 7 bases line up with TRBD1. The CDR3 has 15 residues. Germline lookup yields CDR1 LNHDA and CDR2 SQIVND (reference sequence). The V gene end was trimmed by 5 bases and the J gene end by 6 bases; junction bases not matched to a gene: 10. The CDR3: CASSLSTGVGNEQFF. DNA of the CDR3: TGTGCCAGTAGTCTGTCTACAGGGGTTGGCAATGAGCAGTTCTTC.